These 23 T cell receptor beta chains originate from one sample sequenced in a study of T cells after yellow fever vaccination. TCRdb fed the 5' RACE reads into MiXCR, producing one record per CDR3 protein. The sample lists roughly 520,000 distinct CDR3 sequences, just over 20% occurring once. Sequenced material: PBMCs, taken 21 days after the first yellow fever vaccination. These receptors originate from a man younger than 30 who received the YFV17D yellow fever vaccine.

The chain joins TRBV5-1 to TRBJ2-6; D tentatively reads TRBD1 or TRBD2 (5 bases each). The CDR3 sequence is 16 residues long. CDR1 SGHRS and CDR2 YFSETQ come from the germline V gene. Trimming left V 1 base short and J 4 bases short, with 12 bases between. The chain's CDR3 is CASSLWSGAGANVLTF. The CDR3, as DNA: TGCGCCAGCAGCTTGTGGTCCGGGGCCGGGGCCAACGTCCTGACTTTC. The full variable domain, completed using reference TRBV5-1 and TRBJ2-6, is KAGVTQTPRYLIKTRGQQVTLSCSPISGHRSVSWYQQTPGQGLQFLFEYFSETQRNKGNFPGRFSGRQFSNSRSEMNVSTLELGDSALYLCASSLWSGAGANVLTFGAGSRLTVL.

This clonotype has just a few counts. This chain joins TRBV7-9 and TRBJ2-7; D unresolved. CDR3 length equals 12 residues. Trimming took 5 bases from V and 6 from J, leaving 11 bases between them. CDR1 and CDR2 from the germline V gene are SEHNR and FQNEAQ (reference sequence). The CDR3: CASSPPTSEQYV. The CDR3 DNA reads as TGTGCCAGCAGCCCCCCTACGAGCGAGCAGTACGTC.

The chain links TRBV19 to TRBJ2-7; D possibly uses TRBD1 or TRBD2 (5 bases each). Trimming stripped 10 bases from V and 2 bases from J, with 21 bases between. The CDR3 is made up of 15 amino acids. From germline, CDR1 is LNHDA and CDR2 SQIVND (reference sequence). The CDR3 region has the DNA TGTGCCACCACCCCAAGCTGGGGGAGCACCTACGAGCAGTACTTC. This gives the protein CATTPSWGSTYEQYF.

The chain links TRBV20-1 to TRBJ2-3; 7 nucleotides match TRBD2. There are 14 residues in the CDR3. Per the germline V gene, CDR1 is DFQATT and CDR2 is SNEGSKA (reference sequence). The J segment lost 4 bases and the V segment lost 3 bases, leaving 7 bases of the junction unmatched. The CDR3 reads CSARTSRSADTQYF. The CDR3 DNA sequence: TGCAGTGCTAGGACTAGCAGGAGCGCAGATACGCAGTATTTT.

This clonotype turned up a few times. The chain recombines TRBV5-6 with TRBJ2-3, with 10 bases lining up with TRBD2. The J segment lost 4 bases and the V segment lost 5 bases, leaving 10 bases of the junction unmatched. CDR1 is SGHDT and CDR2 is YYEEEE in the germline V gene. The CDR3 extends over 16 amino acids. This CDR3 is CASSPLAGASPDTQYF. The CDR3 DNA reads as TGTGCCAGCAGTCCGCTAGCGGGGGCATCTCCAGATACGCAGTATTTT. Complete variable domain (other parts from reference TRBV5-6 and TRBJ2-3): DAGVTQSPTHLIKTRGQQVTLRCSPKSGHDTVSWYQQALGQGPQFIFQYYEEEERQRGNFPDRFSGHQFPNYSSELNVNALLLGDSALYLCASSPLAGASPDTQYFGPGTRLTVL.

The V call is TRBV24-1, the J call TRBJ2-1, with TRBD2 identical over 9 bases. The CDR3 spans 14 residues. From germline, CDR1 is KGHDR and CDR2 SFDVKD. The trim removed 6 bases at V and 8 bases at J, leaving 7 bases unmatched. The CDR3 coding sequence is TGTGCCACCAGTTTGCGGGGGGGCTCCGATGAGCAGTTCTTC. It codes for CATSLRGGSDEQFF.

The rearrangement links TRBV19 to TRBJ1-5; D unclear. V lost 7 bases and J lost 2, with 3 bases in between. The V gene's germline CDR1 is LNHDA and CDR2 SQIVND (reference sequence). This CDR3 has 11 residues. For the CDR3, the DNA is TGTGCCAGTAAAGGCAATCAGCCCCAGCATTTT. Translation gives CASKGNQPQHF.

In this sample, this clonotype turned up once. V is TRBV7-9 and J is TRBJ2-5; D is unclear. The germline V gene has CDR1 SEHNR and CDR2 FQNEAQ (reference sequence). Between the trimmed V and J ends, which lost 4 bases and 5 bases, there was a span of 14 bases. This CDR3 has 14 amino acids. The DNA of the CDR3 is TGTGCCAGCAGCTCGCATAGCTCCTCGGAGACCCAGTACTTC. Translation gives CASSSHSSSETQYF.

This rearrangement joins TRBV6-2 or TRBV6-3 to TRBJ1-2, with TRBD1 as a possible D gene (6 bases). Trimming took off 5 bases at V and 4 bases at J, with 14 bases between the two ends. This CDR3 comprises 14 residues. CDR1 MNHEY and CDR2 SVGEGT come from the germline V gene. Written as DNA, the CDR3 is TGTGCCAGCAGTACCACGTCAGGGGTCTATGGCTACACCTTC. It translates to CASSTTSGVYGYTF.

The CDR3 nucleotides are TGTGCCAGCAGTGGGGGACAGGGGGCCTACGAGCAGTACGTC. Amino acids: CASSGGQGAYEQYV. The rearrangement joins TRBV28 to TRBJ2-7; TRBD1 matches 11 bases. This CDR3 region has 14 residues. Looked up from germline, CDR1 is MDHEN and CDR2 is SYDVKM. V was pared by 5 bases and J by 2 bases, with 2 bases of the junction left unmatched.

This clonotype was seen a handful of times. CDR3 nucleotide sequence: TGTGCCAGCAGCCGACGACAGGGACAGGGGGTCGCAGAGACCCAGTACTTC. Protein sequence: CASSRRQGQGVAETQYF. The V and J genes are TRBV11-2 and TRBJ2-5; 11 bases line up with TRBD1. V trimming: 5 bases; J trimming: 4 bases; junction bases outside the gene matches: 12. CDR3 length equals 17 residues. From germline, CDR1 is SGHAT and CDR2 FQNNGV.

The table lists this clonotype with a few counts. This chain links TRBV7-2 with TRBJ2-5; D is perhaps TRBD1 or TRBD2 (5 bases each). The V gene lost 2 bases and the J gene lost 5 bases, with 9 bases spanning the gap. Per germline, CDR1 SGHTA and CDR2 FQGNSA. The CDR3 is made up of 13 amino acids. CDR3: CASSLFGAETQYF. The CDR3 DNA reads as TGTGCCAGCAGCTTATTCGGGGCCGAGACCCAGTACTTC.

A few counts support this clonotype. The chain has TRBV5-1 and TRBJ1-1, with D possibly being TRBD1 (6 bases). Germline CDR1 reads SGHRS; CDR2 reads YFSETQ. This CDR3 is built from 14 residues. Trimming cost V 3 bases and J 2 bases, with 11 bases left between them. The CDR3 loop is CASSSDSSNTEAFF. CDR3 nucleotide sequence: TGCGCCAGCAGCTCGGACAGTTCCAACACTGAAGCTTTCTTT.

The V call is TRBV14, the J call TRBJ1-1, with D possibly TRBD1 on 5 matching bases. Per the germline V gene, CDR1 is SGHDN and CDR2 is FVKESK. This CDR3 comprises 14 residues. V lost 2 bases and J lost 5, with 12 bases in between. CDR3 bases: TGTGCCAGCAGCCAACCTGGGGCAGGTACTGAAGCTTTCTTT. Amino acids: CASSQPGAGTEAFF.

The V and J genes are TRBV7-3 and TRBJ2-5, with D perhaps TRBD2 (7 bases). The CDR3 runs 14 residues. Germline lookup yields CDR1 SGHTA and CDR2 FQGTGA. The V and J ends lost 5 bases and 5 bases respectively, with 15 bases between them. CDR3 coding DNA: TGTGCCAGCAGCATGGGGGGGCAGGCGGAGACCCAGTACTTC. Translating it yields CASSMGGQAETQYF.

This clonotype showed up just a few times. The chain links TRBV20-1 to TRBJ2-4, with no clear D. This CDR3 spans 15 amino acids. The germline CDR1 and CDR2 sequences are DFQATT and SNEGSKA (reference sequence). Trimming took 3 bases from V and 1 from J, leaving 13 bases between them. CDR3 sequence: CSAREGGSAKNIQYF. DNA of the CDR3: TGCAGTGCTAGGGAAGGTGGGTCGGCCAAAAACATTCAGTACTTC.

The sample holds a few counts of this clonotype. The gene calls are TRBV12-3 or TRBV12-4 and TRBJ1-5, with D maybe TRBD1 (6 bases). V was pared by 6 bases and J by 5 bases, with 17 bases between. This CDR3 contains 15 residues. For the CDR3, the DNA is TGTGCCAGCAGCAGACAGGCCCCTCCCGATCAGCCCCAGCATTTT. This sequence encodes CASSRQAPPDQPQHF.

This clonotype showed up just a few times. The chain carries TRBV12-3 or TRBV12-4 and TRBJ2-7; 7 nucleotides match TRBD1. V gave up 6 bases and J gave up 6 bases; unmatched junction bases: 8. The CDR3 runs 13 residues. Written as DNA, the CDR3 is TGTGCCAGCAGCGACAGGGTAGGAAGCGAGCAGTACTTC. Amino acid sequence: CASSDRVGSEQYF.

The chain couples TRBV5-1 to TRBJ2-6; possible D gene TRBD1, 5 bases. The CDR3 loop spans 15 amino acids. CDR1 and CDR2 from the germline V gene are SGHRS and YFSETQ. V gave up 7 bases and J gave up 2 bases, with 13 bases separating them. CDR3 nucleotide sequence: TGCGCCAGCTGGGGCAGGCTCGCTGGGGCCAACGTCCTGACTTTC. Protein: CASWGRLAGANVLTF.

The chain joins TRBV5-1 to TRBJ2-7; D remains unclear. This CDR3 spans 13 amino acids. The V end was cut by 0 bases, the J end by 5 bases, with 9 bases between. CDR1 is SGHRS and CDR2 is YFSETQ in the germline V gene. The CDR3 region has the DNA TGCGCCAGCAGCTTGGAGGGCCTTGACGAGCAGTACTTC. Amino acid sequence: CASSLEGLDEQYF.

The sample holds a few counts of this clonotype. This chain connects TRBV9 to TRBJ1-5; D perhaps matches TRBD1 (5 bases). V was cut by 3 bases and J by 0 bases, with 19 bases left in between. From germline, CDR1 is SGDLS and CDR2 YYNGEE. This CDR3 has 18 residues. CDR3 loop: CASSGSQGGVDSNQPQHF. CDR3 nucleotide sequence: TGTGCCAGCAGCGGATCGCAGGGAGGGGTGGATAGCAATCAGCCCCAGCATTTT.

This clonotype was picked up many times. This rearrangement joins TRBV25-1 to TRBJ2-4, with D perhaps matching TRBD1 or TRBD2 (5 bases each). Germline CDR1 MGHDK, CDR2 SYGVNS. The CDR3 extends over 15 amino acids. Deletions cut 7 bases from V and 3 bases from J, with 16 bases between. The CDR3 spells CASKGPVVGKNIQYF. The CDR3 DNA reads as TGTGCCAGCAAGGGACCAGTGGTAGGCAAAAACATTCAGTACTTC.

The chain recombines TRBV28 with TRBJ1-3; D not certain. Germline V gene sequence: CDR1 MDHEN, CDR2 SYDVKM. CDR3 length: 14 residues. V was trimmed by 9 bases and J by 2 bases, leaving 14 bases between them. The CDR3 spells CASLSLSAGNTIYF. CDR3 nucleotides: TGTGCCAGTTTGTCCCTATCAGCTGGAAACACCATATATTTT.